This T cell receptor beta chain was sequenced for a study of monozygotic twins with inflammatory bowel disease. The V gene's germline CDR1 is SEHNR and CDR2 FQNEAQ (reference sequence). The CDR3 consists of 15 residues. The RNA usage for each TCR library was around 3.5 ug of total RNA. TCRdb re-called the 5' RACE reads and shows each CDR3 protein once, DNA omitted. Its clone listing holds fewer than 450,000 distinct CDR3 sequences. The clonotype originates from a human donor with ulcerative colitis or Crohn's disease, or a healthy co-twin of an affected twin (not recorded which). Sequencing was done on a sample of blood. The chain carries TRBV7-9 and TRBJ1-1; no DNA is available, so the TRBD1 call from TCRdb remains unchecked. The chain's CDR3 is CASTWEGNLNTEAFF.